The next 2 T cell receptor beta chains were all read from a single sample in a study of OX40 agonist ivuxolimab in advanced cancers. Sequenced by immunoSEQ multiplex PCR; TCRdb stores in-frame clones only, minus some. The table records under 70,000 clones, approximately 90% of them present only once. This material consisted of CD4+ or CD8+ T cells sorted from blood, taken in a trial of the OX40 agonist ivuxolimab. Receptors originate from an adult with an advanced solid tumor such as melanoma, head and neck, liver or kidney cancer.

The gene calls are TRBV5-5 and TRBJ2-2; D remains ambiguous. V lost 1 base and J lost 7, with 8 bases in between. CDR3 length equals 13 residues. CDR1 and CDR2 (germline): SGHKS, YYEKEE (reference sequence). CDR3 DNA sequence: TGTGCCAGCAGCTTGCGGTTCTTCGGGGAGCTGTTTTTT. Protein product: CASSLRFFGELFF.

The gene calls are TRBV28 and TRBJ1-1, with 11 positions matching TRBD1. V gave up 2 bases and J gave up 8 bases; unmatched junction bases: 7. The CDR3 is 15 residues long. The germline CDR1 and CDR2 sequences are MDHEN and SYDVKM. CDR3 protein: CASSLILRTGGEAFF. The DNA of the CDR3 is TGTGCCAGCAGTTTAATCCTTCGGACAGGGGGCGAAGCTTTCTTT.